This entry lists 3 T cell receptor beta chains sequenced from one sample in a study of cytomegalovirus exposure and HLA in healthy donors (dated by TCRdb to about 2017). The library was built by means of the immunoSEQ multiplex PCR assay. The multiplex PCR relied on a mix of 60 forward primers for TCR Vbeta segments and 13 reverse primers for TCR Jbeta segments. Entries here come from immuneACCESS through TCRdb and include only in-frame sequences with V and J called. Some clones fail to appear in such tables; in the studies checked, an unresolved V gene covers under half of the shortfall, and the cause of the remainder is unknown. This sample's clone table shows over 150,000 clones. Roughly 0.74% of the sample is held by the ten biggest clonotypes. Sequenced material: PBMCs. Every receptor here comes from a boy aged 5 to 17 in good health and CMV-seronegative.

This chain uses TRBV27 with TRBJ1-4; 7 nucleotides agree with TRBD1. This CDR3 region has 12 residues. Unmatched junction bases numbered 2, after V lost 3 bases and J lost 10 bases. Germline-derived CDR1 and CDR2 are MNHEY and SMNVEV (reference sequence). CDR3 amino acids: CASSLRQGKLFF. As DNA, the CDR3 is TGTGCCAGCAGTTTGAGACAGGGAAAACTGTTTTTT.

On this clone itself: The identical CDR3 is also encoded by other nucleotide sequences in the sample. CDR3 DNA sequence: TGTGCCAGCAGCTTAACTGGAGAGAACACTGAAGCTTTCTTT. Translation gives CASSLTGENTEAFF. This rearrangement joins TRBV7-3 to TRBJ1-1; no clear D. This CDR3 has 14 residues. Trimming left V 0 bases short and J 1 base short, with 6 bases between. Germline CDR1 is SGHTA and CDR2 is FQGTGA.

The rearrangement joins TRBV6-5 to TRBJ1-2; the D gene is possibly TRBD1 (6 bases). Per germline, CDR1 MNHEY and CDR2 SVGAGI. This CDR3 region has 15 residues. V lost 0 bases, J lost 8 bases, and 16 bases lay in between. The CDR3 DNA sequence: TGTGCCAGCAGTTACTCCGGGCAGGCGGGGGGCGGCTACACCTTC. It yields the protein CASSYSGQAGGGYTF.